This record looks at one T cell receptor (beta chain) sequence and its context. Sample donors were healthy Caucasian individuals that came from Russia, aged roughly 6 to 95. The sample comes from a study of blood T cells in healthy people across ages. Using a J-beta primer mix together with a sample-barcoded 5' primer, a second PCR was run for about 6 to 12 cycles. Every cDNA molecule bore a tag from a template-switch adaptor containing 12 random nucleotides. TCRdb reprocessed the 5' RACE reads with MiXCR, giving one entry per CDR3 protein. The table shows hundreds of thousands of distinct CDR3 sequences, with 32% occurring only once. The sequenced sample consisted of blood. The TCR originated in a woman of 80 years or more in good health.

CDR3 nucleotides: TGTGCCAGCAGCCTGTGGGGAGGGACAGCTCAAGAGACCCAGTACTTC. This gives the protein CASSLWGGTAQETQYF. The V call is TRBV14, the J call TRBJ2-5; D could derive from TRBD1 or TRBD2 (7 bases each). CDR3 size: 16 residues. Germline CDR1 and CDR2: SGHDN and FVKESK. V lost 4 bases and J 2 bases, leaving 17 bases between the germline ends.